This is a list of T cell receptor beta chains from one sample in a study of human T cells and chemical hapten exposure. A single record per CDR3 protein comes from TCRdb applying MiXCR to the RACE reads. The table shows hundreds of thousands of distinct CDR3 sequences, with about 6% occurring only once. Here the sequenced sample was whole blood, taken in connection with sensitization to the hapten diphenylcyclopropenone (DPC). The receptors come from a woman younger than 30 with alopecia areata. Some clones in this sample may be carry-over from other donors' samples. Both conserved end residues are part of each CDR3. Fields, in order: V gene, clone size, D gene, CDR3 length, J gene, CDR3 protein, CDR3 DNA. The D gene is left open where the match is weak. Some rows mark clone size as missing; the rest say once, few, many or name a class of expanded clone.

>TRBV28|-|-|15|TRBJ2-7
CASTSSGTGGSEQYF
TGTGCCAGCACCTCGTCGGGGACGGGCGGATCGGAGCAGTACTTC
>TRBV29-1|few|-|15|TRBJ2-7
CSVDTGSGVTYEQYF
TGCAGCGTTGACACAGGGTCGGGGGTAACCTACGAGCAGTACTTC
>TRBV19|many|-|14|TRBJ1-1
CASRPRGGTLEAFF
TGTGCCAGTAGGCCCCGGGGGGGCACCCTTGAAGCTTTCTTT
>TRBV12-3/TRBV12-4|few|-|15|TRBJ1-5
CASRWGTDSNQPQHF
TGTGCCAGCAGGTGGGGGACGGATAGCAATCAGCCCCAGCATTTT
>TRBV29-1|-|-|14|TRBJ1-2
CSAPTAATNYGYTF
TGCAGCGCCCCGACAGCCGCTACTAACTATGGCTACACCTTC
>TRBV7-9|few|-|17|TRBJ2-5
CASSPPRAGAHQETQYF
TGTGCCAGCAGCCCCCCGAGGGCAGGCGCACATCAAGAGACCCAGTACTTC
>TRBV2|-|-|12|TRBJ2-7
CASSSRRGEQYF
TGTGCCAGCAGTAGTCGTAGGGGCGAGCAGTACTTC
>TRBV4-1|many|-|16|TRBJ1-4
CASSQDWPPSNEKLFF
TGCGCCAGCAGCCAAGATTGGCCACCTTCTAATGAAAAACTGTTTTTT
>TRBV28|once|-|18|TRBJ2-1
CASSSYGIPTSSYNEQFF
TGTGCCAGCAGTTCCTACGGGATCCCAACTAGCTCCTACAATGAGCAGTTCTTC
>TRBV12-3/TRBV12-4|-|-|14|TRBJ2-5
CASAIHGVQETQYF
TGTGCCAGCGCCATACACGGGGTCCAAGAGACCCAGTACTTC
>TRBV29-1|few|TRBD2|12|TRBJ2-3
CSAGGPTDTQYF
TGCAGCGCGGGGGGGCCCACAGATACGCAGTATTTT
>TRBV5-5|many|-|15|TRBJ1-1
CASSWGAGLNTEAFF
TGTGCCAGCAGCTGGGGAGCCGGACTGAACACTGAAGCTTTCTTT
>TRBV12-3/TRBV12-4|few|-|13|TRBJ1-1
CASRLSGLSEAFF
TGTGCCAGCAGGCTCTCGGGGTTATCTGAAGCTTTCTTT
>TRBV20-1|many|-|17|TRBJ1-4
CSAREAGILPTNEKLFF
TGCAGTGCTAGAGAGGCAGGAATACTTCCAACTAATGAAAAACTGTTTTTT
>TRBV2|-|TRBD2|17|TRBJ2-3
CASSLAGRRGGLNTQYF
TGTGCCAGCAGCCTCGCAGGGAGGCGCGGGGGGCTGAATACGCAGTATTTT
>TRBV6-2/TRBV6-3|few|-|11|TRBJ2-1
CASSSRVEQFF
TGTGCCAGCAGTTCTAGGGTTGAGCAGTTCTTC
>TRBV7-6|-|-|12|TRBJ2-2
CASSLHTGELFF
TGTGCCAGCAGCTTACACACCGGGGAGCTGTTTTTT
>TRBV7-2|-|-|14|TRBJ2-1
CASSFSRGAKEQFF
TGTGCCAGCAGCTTCTCCCGGGGGGCCAAGGAGCAGTTCTTC
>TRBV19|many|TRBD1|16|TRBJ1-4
CASSLLVDRAREKLFF
TGTGCCAGTAGTCTTCTTGTGGACAGGGCGCGTGAAAAACTGTTTTTT
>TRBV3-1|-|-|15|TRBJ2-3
CASSQETDQTDTQYF
TGTGCCAGCAGCCAAGAAACAGACCAAACAGATACGCAGTATTTT
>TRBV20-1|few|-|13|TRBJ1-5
CSAGGPGNQPQHF
TGCAGTGCTGGGGGACCGGGGAATCAGCCCCAGCATTTT
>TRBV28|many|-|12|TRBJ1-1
CASSLSLIGTFF
TGTGCCAGCAGTTTATCCCTCATTGGAACTTTCTTT
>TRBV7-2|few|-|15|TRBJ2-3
CASSLSSSSTDTQYF
TGTGCCAGCAGCTTATCGAGCTCCAGCACAGATACGCAGTATTTT
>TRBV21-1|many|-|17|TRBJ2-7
CASRKNRDRDSSYEQYF
TGTGCCAGCAGAAAAAACCGTGACAGGGACAGCTCCTACGAGCAGTACTTC
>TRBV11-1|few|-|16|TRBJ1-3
CASSLEVHLSGNTIYF
TGTGCCAGCAGCTTAGAGGTTCATCTCTCTGGAAACACCATATATTTT
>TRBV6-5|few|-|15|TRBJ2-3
CASTPTRVGADTQYF
TGTGCCAGCACCCCGACTAGAGTTGGCGCAGATACGCAGTATTTT
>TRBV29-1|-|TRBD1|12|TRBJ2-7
CSVPGQGVQQYF
TGCAGCGTTCCGGGACAGGGTGTTCAGCAGTACTTC
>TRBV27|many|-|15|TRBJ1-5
CASSLGFPGGQPQHF
TGTGCCAGCAGTTTAGGCTTCCCGGGGGGTCAGCCCCAGCATTTT
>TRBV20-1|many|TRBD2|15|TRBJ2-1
CSAHSTSGEYNEQFF
TGCAGTGCCCATTCGACTAGCGGTGAATACAATGAGCAGTTCTTC
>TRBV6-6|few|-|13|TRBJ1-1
CDSPVRVNTEAFF
TGTGATAGCCCTGTGCGGGTGAACACTGAAGCTTTCTTT
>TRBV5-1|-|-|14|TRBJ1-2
CASRWDQGNYGYTF
TGCGCCAGCAGATGGGACCAGGGGAACTATGGCTACACCTTC
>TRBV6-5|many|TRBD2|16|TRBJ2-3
CASSYNSGVSTDTQYF
TGTGCCAGCAGTTACAACAGCGGGGTTAGCACAGATACGCAGTATTTT
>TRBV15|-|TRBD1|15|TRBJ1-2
CATSSFRDRVYGYTF
TGTGCCACCAGCAGCTTCCGGGACAGGGTTTATGGCTACACCTTC
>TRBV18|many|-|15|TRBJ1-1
CASSPSQTVNTEAFF
TGTGCCAGCTCACCATCCCAGACAGTTAACACTGAAGCTTTCTTT
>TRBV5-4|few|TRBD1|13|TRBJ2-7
CASTGQGPDEQYF
TGTGCCAGCACCGGACAGGGTCCCGACGAGCAGTACTTC
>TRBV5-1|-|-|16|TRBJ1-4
CASGLSGATTNEKLFF
TGCGCCAGCGGCTTGTCAGGGGCAACAACTAATGAAAAACTGTTTTTT
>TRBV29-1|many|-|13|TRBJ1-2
CSVETGFDYGYTF
TGCAGCGTTGAGACAGGCTTCGACTATGGCTACACCTTC
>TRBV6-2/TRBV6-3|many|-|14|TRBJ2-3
CASSYRGAADTQYF
TGTGCCAGCAGTTATCGGGGGGCAGCAGATACGCAGTATTTT
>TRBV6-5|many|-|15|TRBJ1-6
CASSYSGSYNSPLHF
TGTGCCAGCAGTTACTCCGGCTCCTATAATTCACCCCTCCACTTT
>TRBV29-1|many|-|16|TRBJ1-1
CSVAKGGGGTNTEAFF
TGCAGCGTTGCTAAAGGAGGTGGGGGAACGAACACTGAAGCTTTCTTT
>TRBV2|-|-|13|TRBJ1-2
CASRDIANYGYTF
TGTGCCAGCAGGGACATTGCTAACTATGGCTACACCTTC